A selection of T cell receptor beta chains follows, all from one sample in a study of control samples from healthy donors and cancer patients. Sequenced by immunoSEQ multiplex PCR; TCRdb stores in-frame clones only, minus some. The table lists 90,000 to 110,000 clones, about 89% of them singletons. The sample comprised blood. The receptors here all came from a woman between 45 and 60 years old in good health. Each CDR3 is given with its conserved first and last residue. A D gene is named only where the DNA matches it firmly. Rows may omit the clone size; those that give it use once, few, many or a size class.

clone_size j_call v_call d_call cdr3_nt cdr3_aa
. TRBJ2-3 TRBV7-3 . TGTGCCAGCAGTCCCCTAGGGGGGAGCACAGATACGCAGTATTTT CASSPLGGSTDTQYF
. TRBJ1-2 TRBV2 . TGTGCCAGCAATACGGACGGAAGATATGGCTACACCTTC CASNTDGRYGYTF
. TRBJ1-2 TRBV30 TRBD1 TGTGCCTGGTGGACAGGGTATGGCTACACCTTC CAWWTGYGYTF
. TRBJ2-3 TRBV7-9 TRBD2 TGTGCCAGCAGACTAGCGGGGGGCACAGATACGCAGTATTTT CASRLAGGTDTQYF
. TRBJ1-1 TRBV6-6 . TGTGCCAGCAATCAGATGAACACTGAAGCTTTCTTT CASNQMNTEAFF
. TRBJ1-2 TRBV19 . TGTGCCAGTAGTCCCCGGGACCCGGGGGGCTACACCTTC CASSPRDPGGYTF
. TRBJ2-7 TRBV19 . TGTGCCAGTAGTATACGCGGGGGCGTCTCCTACGAGCAGTACTTC CASSIRGGVSYEQYF
. TRBJ1-2 TRBV27 . TGTGCCAGCAGTTCAATACACGGCGGCTACACCTTC CASSSIHGGYTF
. TRBJ1-2 TRBV7-9 . TGTGCCAGCAGCCCGGGGGGTTCTGGCTACACCTTC CASSPGGSGYTF
. TRBJ1-1 TRBV19 . TGTGCCAGTAGTATGAACGCCCTGGGGACTGAAGCTTTCTTT CASSMNALGTEAFF
. TRBJ2-3 TRBV5-1 . TGCGCCAGCAGCTTCGGGATGGGACTTTCGACTAGCACAGATACGCAGTATTTT CASSFGMGLSTSTDTQYF
few TRBJ1-5 TRBV27 . TGTGCCAGCGGTCGTCGCCAGCCCCAGCATTTT CASGRRQPQHF
. TRBJ2-3 TRBV24-1 . TGTGCCACCAGCGACCAAAAAACAGTTGGCGAAGATACGCAGTATTTT CATSDQKTVGEDTQYF
. TRBJ1-3 TRBV19 . TGTGCCAGTAGTATCCTTCGACAGCGAAACACCATATATTTT CASSILRQRNTIYF
. TRBJ1-1 TRBV5-1 . TGCGCCAGCAGCCAACAGGGAATTGGAGGGAACACTGAAGCTTTCTTT CASSQQGIGGNTEAFF
few TRBJ1-1 TRBV3-1/TRBV3-2 TRBD1 TGTGCCAGCAGCCCATCTCTACAGGGGATGGTGGTAGGTTTCTTT CASSPSLQGMVVGFF
. TRBJ1-5 TRBV18 . TGTGCCAGCTCGGGTAACCACTATCAGCCCCAGCATTTT CASSGNHYQPQHF
. TRBJ1-6 TRBV5-5 . TGTGCCAGCAGCTTGGCTAGGACCCTGGGGTCACCCCTCCACTTT CASSLARTLGSPLHF
once TRBJ1-6 TRBV7-2 . TGTGCCAGCAGCTCGACCGGGACGGATAATTCACCCCTCCACTTT CASSSTGTDNSPLHF
once TRBJ1-2 TRBV30 . TGTGCCTGGAGTCCCCGGTACCGATCCTTTAACTATGGCTACACCTTC CAWSPRYRSFNYGYTF
. TRBJ2-1 TRBV5-1 . TGCGCCAGCACCCCGGACAACTCCCCCTCTTACAATGAGCAGTTCTTC CASTPDNSPSYNEQFF
. TRBJ1-4 TRBV5-4 . TGTGCCAGCAGCTTGGTCGGGGGGATTGAGGAAAAACTGTTTTTT CASSLVGGIEEKLFF
. TRBJ2-3 TRBV19 TRBD2 TGTGCCAGCACGAAACAGGGTCTTGGGACTAGCGGGGTAGATACGCAGTATTTT CASTKQGLGTSGVDTQYF
. TRBJ2-1 TRBV6-5 TRBD2 TGTGCCAGCAGTCAACCGGGACTAACCATCAATGAGCAGTTCTTC CASSQPGLTINEQFF
. TRBJ2-3 TRBV18 TRBD2 TGTGCCAGCGGACTAGCGACTACAGATACGCAGTATTTT CASGLATTDTQYF
. TRBJ2-1 TRBV6-5 . TGTGCCAGCAGTTACTCGAGGGACGAGCAGTTCTTC CASSYSRDEQFF
. TRBJ2-1 TRBV5-6 . TGTGCCAGCAGCCTAGTGGCGGCAGGGTTTTACAATGAGCAGTTCTTC CASSLVAAGFYNEQFF
. TRBJ2-2 TRBV30 . TGTGCCTGGAATCTAGGTCCCCTCACCGGGGAGCTGTTTTTT CAWNLGPLTGELFF
. TRBJ2-1 TRBV9 TRBD2 TGTGCCAGCAGCGTAGTAGGGAGGGCGGGTCGGTTCTTC CASSVVGRAGRFF
. TRBJ2-7 TRBV4-1 . TGCGCCAGCAGCCAAGATTACACAGCCTTCGAGCAGTACTTC CASSQDYTAFEQYF
. TRBJ1-6 TRBV7-6 . TGTGCCAGCAGCTTCCGTACTTCGGGGGCACCCCTCCACTTT CASSFRTSGAPLHF
once TRBJ2-1 TRBV10-3 TRBD2 TGTGCCATCAGTACGGGACTAGCGGGGGCCGACAATGAGCAGTTCTTC CAISTGLAGADNEQFF
. TRBJ2-1 TRBV7-2 . TGTGCCAGCAGCCCCTCAGGGGCTAGACAGTTCTTC CASSPSGARQFF
. TRBJ1-5 TRBV30 . TGTGCCTGGGGGGTTTATAGCAATCAGCCCCAGCATTTT CAWGVYSNQPQHF
. TRBJ1-1 TRBV10-2 TRBD1 TGCGCCAGCAGTGAGGCCCACAGACAGGGCTTGAACACTGAAGCTTTCTTT CASSEAHRQGLNTEAFF
few TRBJ2-6 TRBV30 . TGTGCCTGGAATGTGGCGGAGAAGGCTGGGGCCAACGTCCTGACTTTC CAWNVAEKAGANVLTF
. TRBJ2-1 TRBV4-1 . TGCGCCAGCAGCCAAGACTTTTTATACAATGAGCAGTTCTTC CASSQDFLYNEQFF
. TRBJ1-4 TRBV7-9 . TGTGCCAGCAGCCCCGCCCCAGAAAAACTGTTTTTT CASSPAPEKLFF
once TRBJ1-5 TRBV4-1 . TGCGCCAGCAGCCTGACAGTTAGCAATCAGCCCCAGCATTTT CASSLTVSNQPQHF
. TRBJ1-6 TRBV4-3 . TGCGCCAGCAGCCAAGATCCCCCAGGAAGCTCCTATAATTCACCCCTCCACTTT CASSQDPPGSSYNSPLHF
. TRBJ2-2 TRBV7-6 TRBD2 TGTGCCAGCAGCTTTAGCGGGGGGGCTCAAACCGGGGAGCTGTTTTTT CASSFSGGAQTGELFF
. TRBJ2-7 TRBV7-9 . TGTGCCAGCGTCGGTGCGGGGGAGCAGTACTTC CASVGAGEQYF
. TRBJ2-3 TRBV7-9 . TGTGCCAGCACCCCCACGGACGGAAACATTCCGGGAGCCAGAGGGTATACGCAGTATTTT CASTPTDGNIPGARGYTQYF
. TRBJ1-6 TRBV9 . TGTGCCAGCAGCGTAGGGGCAGAGAATTCACCCCTCCACTTT CASSVGAENSPLHF
. TRBJ2-3 TRBV27 . TGTGCCAGCAGTTTATTTACAGGCACAGATACGCAGTATTTT CASSLFTGTDTQYF
. TRBJ1-5 TRBV7-2 . TGTGCCAGCAGCTCGGGATGGCCCCAGCATTTT CASSSGWPQHF
once TRBJ2-2 TRBV6-6 . TGTGCCAGCACCCCCCCCGAGGGAACCGGGGAGCTGTTTTTT CASTPPEGTGELFF
. TRBJ2-1 TRBV2 . TGTGCCAGCTTGGGACTTTATCAAGGAAATGAGCAGTTCTTC CASLGLYQGNEQFF
. TRBJ2-4 TRBV3-1/TRBV3-2 . TGTGCCAGCAGCCATCGCGGGGCCAAAAACATTCAGTACTTC CASSHRGAKNIQYF
. TRBJ1-5 TRBV7-9 . TGTGCCAGCAGCTCTTCACATCAGCCCCAGCATTTT CASSSSHQPQHF
. TRBJ2-6 TRBV19 . TGTGCCAGTAGTATCTTTTACAGATCCTACTCTGGGGCCAACGTCCTGACTTTC CASSIFYRSYSGANVLTF
. TRBJ1-5 TRBV4-1 . TGCGCCAGCAGCCAAGGGCCCCTAGGGAGGGACTACAATCAGCCCCAGCATTTT CASSQGPLGRDYNQPQHF